Given below is one T cell receptor beta chain in context. This sample was taken from a study of blood T cell repertoires in COVID-19. Per germline, CDR1 MNHNY and CDR2 SVGAGI (reference sequence). The CDR3 loop spans 15 amino acids. The V end lost 4 bases, the J end lost 2 bases, and 15 bases lay between the germline ends. Generated by immunoSEQ multiplex PCR, the TCRdb table keeps only in-frame clones and is missing some. The data contain 27,000 or so clones, about 80% of them singletons. This rearrangement joins TRBV6-6 to TRBJ2-7, with a possible D match to TRBD2 (5 bases). The clonotype was recovered from a man aged 65 to 79 with active COVID-19. Sequenced: peripheral blood. CDR3 nucleotide sequence: TGTGCCAGCAGTTTATTTAGTACCGGGGCCTACGAGCAGTACTTC. It encodes CASSLFSTGAYEQYF.